The 7 T cell receptor beta chains reported below all come from one sample, sequenced in a study of blood T cell repertoires in COVID-19. Generated by immunoSEQ multiplex PCR, the TCRdb table keeps only in-frame clones and is missing some. The data contain about 89,000 clones, about 80% of them singletons. Sequencing input: peripheral blood. Receptors originate from a man between 65 and 79 years old with acute or convalescent COVID-19.

The V call is TRBV6-6, the J call TRBJ1-5; D remains unclear. Germline V gene sequence: CDR1 MNHNY, CDR2 SVGAGI (reference sequence). Trimming stripped 0 bases from V and 9 bases from J, with 9 bases between. This CDR3 has 13 amino acids. This chain's CDR3 is CASSYSKETPQHF. For the CDR3, the DNA is TGTGCCAGCAGTTACTCGAAGGAGACGCCCCAGCATTTT.

V usage is TRBV30 and J usage is TRBJ2-3; TRBD2 agrees at 8 bases. Germline V gene lookup returns CDR1 GTSNPN and CDR2 SVGIG (reference sequence). The CDR3 is 13 residues long. V trimming: 7 bases; J trimming: 2 bases; junction bases outside the gene matches: 5. CDR3 bases: TGTGCCTACACTAGCGGCATCACAGATACGCAGTATTTT. This translates into CAYTSGITDTQYF.

The chain combines TRBV15 with TRBJ2-1, with 9 bases identical to TRBD2. The CDR3 has 17 residues. Trimming took 0 bases from V and 5 from J; bases not matched to a gene: 8. The germline CDR1 and CDR2 sequences are LNHNV and YYDKDF (reference sequence). The CDR3 sequence is CATSRDRDRLADNEQFF. CDR3 DNA: TGTGCCACCAGCAGAGATAGGGACAGACTAGCGGACAATGAGCAGTTCTTC.

This clone came up many times. V and J are TRBV28 and TRBJ2-7; 7 bases map to TRBD2. Germline V gene sequence: CDR1 MDHEN, CDR2 SYDVKM. The V and J ends lost 6 bases and 5 bases, in that order; junction bases with no gene match: 13. This CDR3 contains 15 residues. CDR3 residues: CASSSSGGRINEQYF. The CDR3 DNA reads TGTGCCAGCAGCTCCTCGGGGGGAAGAATTAACGAGCAGTACTTC.

The genes are TRBV25-1 and TRBJ1-3; 10 nucleotides align to TRBD1. The J segment lost 2 bases and the V segment lost 8 bases, leaving 6 bases of the junction unmatched. The CDR3 is 15 amino acids. Germline V gene sequence: CDR1 MGHDK, CDR2 SYGVNS. For the CDR3, the DNA is TGTGCCAGCGGGGACAGGGGTCTGACTGGAAACACCATATATTTT. It codes for CASGDRGLTGNTIYF. Full variable domain (rest looked up from reference TRBV25-1 and TRBJ1-3): EADIYQTPRYLVIGTGKKITLECSQTMGHDKMYWYQQDPGMELHLIHYSYGVNSTEKGDLSSESTVSRIRTEHFPLTLESARPSHTSQYLCASGDRGLTGNTIYFGEGSWLTVV.

The CDR3 sequence is CASSPDYLSTDTQYF. Written as DNA, the CDR3 is TGTGCCAGCAGTCCGGACTATCTTAGCACAGATACGCAGTATTTT. The chain uses TRBV7-2 and TRBJ2-3; a weak D match, TRBD2 (6 bases). This CDR3 spans 15 amino acids. Germline assignment: CDR1 SGHTA and CDR2 FQGNSA. V was clipped by 6 bases and J by 0 bases, with 13 bases between them.

The chain employs TRBV6-5 and TRBJ2-2; D perhaps matches TRBD1 (6 bases). The germline V gene has CDR1 MNHEY and CDR2 SVGAGI. This CDR3 region has 13 residues. V lost 6 bases, J lost 5 bases, and 10 bases lay in between. CDR3 sequence reads: CASRNQGTGELFF. In DNA, the CDR3 is TGTGCCAGCAGGAATCAGGGGACCGGGGAGCTGTTTTTT.